Below, 26 T cell receptor beta chains from the same sample are listed, as sequenced in a study of regulatory T cells in long-lasting Graves disease. As to time point: newly diagnosed GD, antithyroid drugs for less than 3 months. RNA isolated from PBMCs was used to make the TCR library. Construction of the TCR beta libraries employed iRepertoire HTBI primers in conjunction with Arm-PCR of CDR3 regions. One entry per CDR3 protein results from TCRdb running MiXCR on the multiplex PCR reads. The repertoire holds hundreds of thousands of distinct CDR3 sequences, with about 15% as singletons. The sample was also linked to a second study, of T cells in Graves' hyperthyroidism and ophthalmopathy.

This specimen consisted of peripheral blood mononuclear cells (PBMCs), obtained at new diagnosis, from a patient treated with antithyroid drugs. The receptors were sampled from a woman aged 40 to 55 with Graves disease.

In the case of this clonotype: A much bigger clone sits one base away, suggesting this may be a read error. The chain links TRBV12-3 or TRBV12-4 to TRBJ2-7; D may be TRBD1 or TRBD2 (5 bases each). CDR3 length: 18 amino acids. The CDR3 spells CASSLKINGTASSCEQYF. In nucleotides, the CDR3 is TGTGCCAGCAGTTTAAAGATCAACGGGACGGCGAGCTCCTGCGAGCAGTACTTC.

This clonotype was observed many times. The chain recombines TRBV27 with TRBJ2-1; TRBD1 might be the D (6 bases). V lost 5 bases to trimming and J lost 5 bases, with 13 bases between them. Germline CDR1 is MNHEY and CDR2 is SMNVEV (reference sequence). The CDR3 has 14 residues. The CDR3 reads CASSKQGLDNEQFF. The CDR3, as DNA: TGTGCCAGCAGTAAACAGGGTTTGGACAATGAGCAGTTCTTC.

This clonotype was counted only a few times. The rearrangement links TRBV20-1 to TRBJ2-3, with D perhaps TRBD2 (5 bases). Per germline, CDR1 DFQATT and CDR2 SNEGSKA (reference sequence). The V end was cut by 0 bases, the J end by 0 bases, with 13 bases between. CDR3 size: 16 residues. CDR3 region: CSARETGLASTDTQYF. In DNA form, the CDR3 reads TGCAGTGCTAGAGAGACCGGATTAGCGAGCACAGATACGCAGTATTTT.

The CDR3 sequence: CASKDPSGNTIYF. For the CDR3, the DNA is TGTGCCAGCAAAGATCCCTCTGGAAACACCATATATTTT. V usage is TRBV28 and J usage is TRBJ1-3; D unclear. The CDR3 spans 13 residues. V was cut by 7 bases and J by 0 bases, with 7 bases left in between. From germline, CDR1 is MDHEN and CDR2 SYDVKM.

This clonotype has just a few counts. The rearrangement links TRBV20-1 to TRBJ2-3, with D maybe TRBD2 (5 bases). From germline, CDR1 is DFQATT and CDR2 SNEGSKA (reference sequence). The CDR3 loop spans 15 amino acids. V lost 6 bases and J 4 bases, leaving 20 bases between the germline ends. The CDR3 bases are TGCAGTGCCGCTGATGCGGGCACAAGCGCAGATACGCAGTATTTT. This codes for CSAADAGTSADTQYF.

This clonotype was seen at least ten times. The V and J genes are TRBV9 and TRBJ2-6, with a possible D match to TRBD1 (5 bases). The CDR3 sequence is 20 residues long. The germline V gene has CDR1 SGDLS and CDR2 YYNGEE. Trimming left V 4 bases short and J 0 bases short, with 23 bases between. CDR3 sequence: CASSSPIHHRPGSGANVLTF. The DNA of the CDR3 is TGTGCCAGCAGCTCACCTATCCACCACAGGCCTGGCTCTGGGGCCAACGTCCTGACTTTC.

This clonotype was seen repeatedly, ten times or more. The J gene is TRBJ1-1, the V gene TRBV20-1, with TRBD1 matching 9 bases. Looked up from germline, CDR1 is DFQATT and CDR2 is SNEGSKA (reference sequence). With V trimmed by 4 bases and J by 5 bases, 8 bases remained unmatched. This CDR3 is built from 14 residues. CDR3 sequence: CSANKQGAYTEAFF. The CDR3 DNA sequence: TGCAGTGCTAATAAACAGGGGGCGTATACTGAAGCTTTCTTT.

This clonotype was recorded many times. This chain links TRBV12-3 or TRBV12-4 with TRBJ1-5; 7 positions match TRBD1. J was trimmed by 4 bases and V by 6 bases; bases with no gene match: 3. The CDR3 consists of 13 residues. CDR3 sequence reads: CASRGQPNQPQHF. The CDR3 DNA sequence: TGTGCCAGCAGGGGACAGCCAAATCAGCCCCAGCATTTT.

Only a few counts were recorded for this clonotype. The chain employs TRBV6-1 and TRBJ2-3, with D possibly matching TRBD1 (5 bases). CDR1 is MNHNS and CDR2 is SASEGT in the germline V gene. This CDR3 is 14 amino acids long. The CDR3 is CATAGPTGSDTQYF. DNA of the CDR3: TGTGCAACCGCCGGCCCTACAGGCTCAGATACGCAGTATTTT.

A note on this clonotype: This probably arose from a read error, given a far larger clone one base away. V usage is TRBV7-9 and J usage is TRBJ2-5; 14 bases line up with TRBD2. CDR3 size: 15 residues. Germline assignment: CDR1 SEHNR and CDR2 FQNEAQ (reference sequence). V trimming: 4 bases; J trimming: 11 bases; junction bases outside the gene matches: 9. CDR3 sequence: CASSSGTSGSHGQYF. CDR3 coding DNA: TGTGCCAGCAGCTCAGGGACTAGCGGGAGCCACGGGCAGTACTTC.

The chain joins TRBV6-1 to TRBJ2-1, with TRBD2 matching over 7 bases. The DNA end is a closer match to TRBJ2-5, so the J assignment may be wrong. The CDR3 contains 12 residues. Germline V gene lookup returns CDR1 MNHNS and CDR2 SASEGT. CDR3 sequence reads: CASSEGGETQYF. In nucleotides, the CDR3 is TGTGCCAGCAGTGAGGGGGGGGAGACCCAGTACTTC.

Ten or more counts support this clonotype. V is TRBV19 and J is TRBJ1-1, with 9 bases identical to TRBD1. This CDR3 region has 17 residues. The V and J ends lost 5 bases and 1 base, in that order; junction bases with no gene match: 11. Germline V gene data show CDR1 as LNHDA and CDR2 as SQIVND (reference sequence). The CDR3 sequence: CASSPQGAFVGNTEAFF. The CDR3, as DNA: TGTGCCAGTAGTCCACAGGGGGCATTCGTAGGGAACACTGAAGCTTTCTTT.

About this clonotype: A much larger clone lies a single base off, so this may be a read error. V gene TRBV5-1 combines with J gene TRBJ2-2; 9 bases line up with TRBD2. The CDR3 loop spans 15 amino acids. In germline, CDR1 is SGHRS, CDR2 YFSETQ. The CDR3 nucleotides read TGCGCCAGCAGCTCGGGACTAGCAAACACCGGGGAGCTGTCTTTT. The encoded protein is CASSSGLANTGELSF.

About this clonotype: This probably arose from a read error, given a far larger clone one base away. The V call is TRBV11-2, the J call TRBJ2-7; D may be TRBD2 (5 bases). The J call may not be correct, given that the DNA end is closer to TRBJ2-3. Germline V gene lookup returns CDR1 SGHAT and CDR2 FQNNGV. The CDR3 runs 14 residues. CDR3 amino acids: CASSFLGVTDAQYF. The CDR3 DNA reads as TGTGCCAGCAGCTTCTTGGGAGTCACAGATGCGCAGTATTTT.

The J gene is TRBJ2-2, the V gene TRBV12-3 or TRBV12-4; tentatively, D is TRBD1 (5 bases). The V end lost 6 bases, the J end lost 6 bases, and 17 bases lay between the germline ends. This CDR3 comprises 15 residues. The CDR3 DNA sequence: TGTGCCAGCAGCCCCCATGGGGCTGGGGCCGGGGAGCTGTTTTTT. Translated: CASSPHGAGAGELFF.

The chain links TRBV28 to TRBJ2-7; 8 nucleotides agree with TRBD2. The CDR3 runs to 15 residues. The trim removed 6 bases at V and 2 bases at J, leaving 9 bases unmatched. Germline lookup yields CDR1 MDHEN and CDR2 SYDVKM. The CDR3 bases are TGTGCCAGCAGCTCAGGACCAGCGGGAGCCTACGAGCAGTACTTC. The encoded protein is CASSSGPAGAYEQYF.

This clonotype was counted only a few times. V gene TRBV10-3 combines with J gene TRBJ2-2; a possible D gene is TRBD2 (5 bases). Looked up from germline, CDR1 is ENHRY and CDR2 is SYGVKD. The CDR3 has 15 residues. V was shortened by 2 bases and J by 7 bases, with 14 bases between the two germline ends. CDR3 sequence reads: CAISEGPSEGGELFF. As DNA, the CDR3 is TGTGCCATCAGTGAGGGACCCTCAGAGGGCGGGGAGCTGTTTTTT.

The sample holds many counts of this clonotype. The rearrangement uses TRBV12-3 or TRBV12-4 and TRBJ2-5; 8 bases align to TRBD2. CDR3 length equals 14 residues. The V segment lost 4 bases and the J segment 4 bases; nucleotides outside the gene matches: 5. The CDR3 loop reads CASSWTSFGETQYF. Written as DNA, the CDR3 is TGTGCCAGCAGTTGGACTAGCTTTGGAGAGACCCAGTACTTC.

In this sample, this clonotype turned up many times. This rearrangement joins TRBV11-3 to TRBJ2-1; 7 bases line up with TRBD1. CDR3 size: 16 residues. CDR1 is SGHNT and CDR2 is YENEEA in the germline V gene. V lost 1 base, J lost 4 bases, and 7 bases stayed unmatched. CDR3 DNA: TGTGCCAGCAGCTTAGTGGGACAGAAGTTGTACAATGAGCAGTTCTTC. Residues: CASSLVGQKLYNEQFF.

This clonotype appeared many times. This chain joins TRBV5-5 and TRBJ2-7; tentatively, D is TRBD1 (6 bases). Germline V gives CDR1 SGHKS, CDR2 YYEKEE (reference sequence). The CDR3 extends over 13 amino acids. V was cut by 3 bases and J by 5 bases, with 12 bases left in between. CDR3 DNA sequence: TGTGCCAGCAGCTCACCTTACAGGGACGAGCAGTACTTC. Encoded protein: CASSSPYRDEQYF.

The CDR3 DNA follows: TGTGCCTGGAGCGCTACAGGGTTTTACATTCAGTACTTC. It is translated as CAWSATGFYIQYF. The chain carries TRBV30 and TRBJ2-4; D may be TRBD1 (6 bases). Deletions cut 3 bases from V and 8 bases from J, with 14 bases between. This CDR3 comprises 13 residues. Germline V gives CDR1 GTSNPN, CDR2 SVGIG (reference sequence).

This clonotype came up many times. V is TRBV12-3 or TRBV12-4 and J is TRBJ2-7, with TRBD2 identical over 12 bases. The CDR3 has 14 amino acids. V shed 6 bases, J shed 7 bases, and the junction held 7 bases outside the gene matches. The CDR3 protein is CASRDAGLAGEQYF. The CDR3 region has the DNA TGTGCCAGCAGAGACGCGGGACTAGCGGGTGAGCAGTACTTC.

Only a few counts were recorded for this clonotype. The gene calls are TRBV5-1 and TRBJ1-1, with TRBD1 identical over 7 bases. Trimming took 2 bases from V and 4 from J; bases not matched to a gene: 5. The germline gives CDR1 SGHRS, CDR2 YFSETQ. The CDR3 runs to 14 residues. The CDR3 bases are TGCGCCAGCAGCTTTCAGGACAGGACCACTGAAGCTTTCTTT. It is translated as CASSFQDRTTEAFF.

In this sample, this clonotype turned up many times. This chain links TRBV7-2 with TRBJ1-1, with D perhaps matching TRBD1 (6 bases). From germline, CDR1 is SGHTA and CDR2 FQGNSA. The CDR3 runs 12 residues. V lost 7 bases and J 1 base, leaving 7 bases between the germline ends. The DNA for the CDR3 is TGTGCCAGCACCAGGGGGAACACTGAAGCTTTCTTT. Amino acid sequence: CASTRGNTEAFF.

This clonotype was seen many times. The J gene is TRBJ2-1, the V gene TRBV6-2 or TRBV6-3; 13 nucleotides match TRBD2. Germline V gene sequence: CDR1 MNHEY, CDR2 SVGEGT. The CDR3 has 15 amino acids. The V and J ends lost 8 bases and 10 bases, in that order; junction bases with no gene match: 11. The chain's CDR3 is CASLPTSGRAREQFF. The CDR3 nucleotides are TGTGCCAGCCTCCCCACTAGCGGGAGGGCCAGGGAGCAGTTCTTC.

The V and J genes are TRBV7-2 and TRBJ2-5; TRBD2 aligns across 8 bases. Trimming at V came to 3 bases and at J to 4 bases, leaving 4 bases not matched to a gene. Germline V lookup: CDR1 SGHTA, CDR2 FQGNSA. CDR3 size: 14 residues. The CDR3 DNA follows: TGTGCCAGCAGCTTCAGCGGGAGCTTAGAGACCCAGTACTTC. The encoded protein is CASSFSGSLETQYF.